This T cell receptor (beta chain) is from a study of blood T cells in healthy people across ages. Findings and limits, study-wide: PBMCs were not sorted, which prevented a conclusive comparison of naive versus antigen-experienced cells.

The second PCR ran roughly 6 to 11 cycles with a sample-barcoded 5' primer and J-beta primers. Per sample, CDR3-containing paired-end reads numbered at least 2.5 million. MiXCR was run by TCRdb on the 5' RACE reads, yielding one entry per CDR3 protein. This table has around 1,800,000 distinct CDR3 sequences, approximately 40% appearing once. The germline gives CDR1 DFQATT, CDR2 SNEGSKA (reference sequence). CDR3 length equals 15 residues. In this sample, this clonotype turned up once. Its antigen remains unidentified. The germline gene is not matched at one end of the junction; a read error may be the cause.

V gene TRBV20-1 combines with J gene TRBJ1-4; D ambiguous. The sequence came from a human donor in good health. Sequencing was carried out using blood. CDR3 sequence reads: CGARDRGGPNEKLFF. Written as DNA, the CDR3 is TGCGGTGCTAGAGATCGGGGAGGTCCTAATGAAAAACTGTTTTTT.